Below are 10 T cell receptor beta chains sequenced from a single sample in a study of blood T cell repertoires in COVID-19 (dated by TCRdb to about 2020). The library was prepared using the immunoSEQ multiplex PCR assay. This is the immuneACCESS table as TCRdb keeps it, with only in-frame sequences that have V and J called. A part of the clones is gone; compared with another copy, unresolved V genes explain less than half, and the rest is unexplained. The sample has tens of thousands of clones on record, around 86% of them singletons. The biggest ten clones account for roughly 15% of the sample. Material for sequencing was peripheral blood. These receptors were collected from a human donor in a cohort sampled during active COVID-19.

The chain recombines TRBV5-4 with TRBJ2-1; TRBD2 is a possible D gene (5 bases). The CDR3 runs to 16 residues. The V end was cut by 3 bases, the J end by 5 bases, with 18 bases between. From germline, CDR1 is SGHNT and CDR2 YYREEE (reference sequence). The CDR3 region has the DNA TGTGCCAGCAGCTCCGCGGGCAGCCAATTCAACAATGAGCAGTTCTTC. Amino acids: CASSSAGSQFNNEQFF.

Worth noting for this clone: One end of the junction varies from germline; a read error may be responsible. Distinct nucleotide sequences in the sample also encode this CDR3. This rearrangement joins TRBV5-4 to TRBJ2-7; TRBD2 might be the D (5 bases). The CDR3 loop spans 14 amino acids. Germline loops: CDR1 SGHNT, CDR2 YYREEE (reference sequence). The CDR3 region is CASSLERRSYEQYF. CDR3 nucleotides: TGTGCCAGCAGCTTGGAGCGGCGCTCCTATGAGCAGTACTTC.

The CDR3 DNA is TGTGCCAGCAGCAAAGCGGGGGGGAGGTCTGACTATGGCTACACCTTC. This codes for CASSKAGGRSDYGYTF. The rearrangement links TRBV21-1 to TRBJ1-2. TRBV21-1 represents a pseudogene. CDR3 length: 16 amino acids.

This clone is a singleton in its sample. This chain connects TRBV27 to TRBJ1-6; D unclear. This CDR3 comprises 16 residues. Germline assignment: CDR1 MNHEY and CDR2 SMNVEV (reference sequence). V was pared by 3 bases and J by 0 bases, with 9 bases between. This CDR3 reads CASSFYVSSYNSPLHF. As DNA, the CDR3 is TGTGCCAGCAGTTTCTACGTGAGCTCCTATAATTCACCCCTCCACTTT.

This sequence joins TRBV6-5 and TRBJ2-7; D possibly corresponds to TRBD1 (5 bases). From germline, CDR1 is MNHEY and CDR2 SVGAGI. The ends were cut back, 6 bases at V and 6 bases at J, with 12 bases in the middle. This CDR3 contains 12 residues. This CDR3 is CASSQKGSEQYF. The CDR3 bases are TGTGCCAGCAGCCAAAAGGGGTCCGAGCAGTACTTC.

This clone has a single count. The genes are TRBV6-5 and TRBJ1-6; 8 positions match TRBD1. The CDR3 has 15 residues. CDR1 and CDR2 from the germline V gene are MNHEY and SVGAGI. Losses at the gene ends were 8 bases for V and 9 bases for J; bases not matched to a gene: 12. CDR3 bases: TGTGCCAGCGATTTCATGGACAGGGAAAGTTCACCCCTCCACTTT. This translates into CASDFMDRESSPLHF.

The V call is TRBV19, the J call TRBJ2-1, with D possibly matching TRBD2 (6 bases). The germline gives CDR1 LNHDA, CDR2 SQIVND (reference sequence). There are 14 residues in the CDR3. Trimming left V 3 bases short and J 4 bases short, with 10 bases between. Here the CDR3 reads CASSIRGLYNEQFF. The CDR3 region has the DNA TGTGCCAGTAGTATCCGGGGACTTTACAATGAGCAGTTCTTC.

The J gene is TRBJ1-1, the V gene TRBV30, with D hard to call. The CDR3 sequence is 12 residues long. Germline V gene lookup returns CDR1 GTSNPN and CDR2 SVGIG (reference sequence). V was trimmed by 2 bases and J by 3 bases, leaving 7 bases between them. CDR3 in amino acids: CAWSFLYTEAFF. The CDR3 nucleotides read TGTGCCTGGAGTTTTCTGTACACTGAAGCTTTCTTT.

The chain employs TRBV5-1 and TRBJ2-1, with TRBD2 matching 8 bases. The CDR3 extends over 15 amino acids. In germline, CDR1 is SGHRS, CDR2 YFSETQ. The trim removed 1 base at V and 4 bases at J, leaving 4 bases unmatched. The CDR3 sequence: CASSLMTSDYNEQFF. CDR3 sequence (DNA): TGCGCCAGCAGCTTGATGACTAGCGATTACAATGAGCAGTTCTTC.

The chain recombines TRBV7-9 with TRBJ1-3; D is perhaps TRBD1 (5 bases). CDR3 length: 18 residues. The V end lost 4 bases, the J end lost 2 bases, and 21 bases lay between the germline ends. From germline, CDR1 is SEHNR and CDR2 FQNEAQ (reference sequence). This CDR3 reads CASSSLPGGVATGNTIYF. The CDR3 DNA reads TGTGCCAGCAGCTCACTCCCGGGGGGGGTCGCCACTGGAAACACCATATATTTT. The variable domain in full, completed from reference TRBV7-9 and TRBJ1-3, reads DTGVSQNPRHKITKRGQNVTFRCDPISEHNRLYWYRQTLGQGPEFLTYFQNEAQLEKSRLLSDRFSAERPKGSFSTLEIQRTEQGDSAMYLCASSSLPGGVATGNTIYFGEGSWLTVV.